This T cell receptor beta chain was profiled in a study of cytomegalovirus exposure and HLA in healthy donors (TCRdb year 2017). Some background on the complete study: An earlier analysis of several hundred of the donors reported about 280 Gb of sequence data and around 110 million unique TCR beta sequences obtained from some 170 million T cells. An early release covering roughly 640 HLA-typed donors comprised approximately 300 gigabases of sequencing data and around 85 million unique TCR sequences. Of the approximately 400 genotyped donors, about 84% fell in the genetic ancestry cluster associated with self-reported Caucasian donors. The study was designed to test whether signatures of past pathogen exposure could be identified by cataloging public T cell receptors. The study used immunosequencing to profile the T cell repertoires of some 600 subjects and linked those repertoires to cytomegalovirus serostatus. A separate validation cohort of approximately 120 different subjects was used in addition to the roughly 720-subject first cohort. The study combined high-throughput TCR immunosequencing, statistical association of individual TCRs with disease status, and machine learning to predict cytomegalovirus infection status. A later analysis re-examined previously published TCR beta repertoires from more than 550 donors and added high-resolution HLA genotyping to investigate patterns of TCR occurrence. In the later analysis, no new phenotypic data were used to find candidate immune exposures; instead, reliance was placed on TCR beta sequences and their occurrence across donors. An earlier analysis of 500 to 650 of the donors applied high-throughput TCR beta sequencing to assess whether each TCR beta V gene segment acted as functional or pseudogenic. Donor age, sex, ethnicity and CMV serostatus were collected together with the repertoire data. Genome-wide SNP genotypes for about 65% of the 666 donors were used in a later genetic analysis, which treated that subset as a discovery cohort. All discovery cohort repertoires had been generated using a single sequencing platform. Class I and class II HLA loci were covered by the typing at four-digit resolution. The number of typed donors differed by locus: about 620-640 for A, B, C, DRB1 and DQB1; some 500 for DQA1; approximately 600 for DPA1; and 450 to 480 for DPB1. Four to six DR-DQ haplotypes were handled as single units for association and clustering, since linkage in the cohort was strong. On average, roughly 250,000 unique TCR beta nucleotide sequences were sequenced per donor among about 400 genotyped donors of the cohort, with roughly 19% of those sequences being non-productive.

CDR1 and CDR2, looked up from the germline V gene (reference sequence), are GTSNPN and SVGIG. Its CDR3 holds 13 amino acids, cysteine through phenylalanine. This entry keeps only the CDR3 DNA: 39 bases, framed from base 1. Trimming takes 0 bases from V and 9 bases from J, and the germline ends sit 12 bases apart. Library preparation was by the immunoSEQ multiplex PCR assay. For the multiplex PCR, a mixture combining 60 forward primers for TCR Vbeta segments and 13 reverse primers for TCR Jbeta segments was used. A multiplex PCR assay on genomic DNA amplified the CDR3 region of rearranged TCR beta genes. The Illumina HiSeq System was used to sequence the amplified TCR beta libraries as 87-base-pair reads. On the authors' methods: A later analysis tallied about 77 million unique TCR beta chains across the 700 or so repertoires, and about 10 million of those chains were shared by two or more donors. To remove PCR and sequencing errors, raw reads were error-corrected and collapsed into unique sequences using a nearest-neighbor algorithm that merged closely related sequences. Alignment of CDR3 sequences to IMGT reference sequences was used to assign V, D and J gene segments. Each retained sequence needed at least a six-nucleotide match to both a V gene segment and a J gene segment. Rearrangements were classified as productive when the CDR3 lacked stop codons and remained in frame with V and J, and all other rearrangements were classified as non-productive. Following IMGT convention, CDR3 was defined as the stretch from the second conserved V-encoded cysteine to the conserved J-encoded phenylalanine. The earlier analysis of about 560 of the donors excluded any sequence lacking an unambiguous match to a single V gene segment. An earlier analysis of just under 600 of the donors called V segments functional above 56.7% productive rearrangements and segregating when the between-donor standard deviation exceeded 5%. A statistical classification framework was built to diagnose cytomegalovirus status from the catalog of TCR beta chain sequences. V and J gene assignment, in a later analysis, came from comparing TCR nucleotide sequences with IMGT/GENE-DB human TR gene sequences. In a later analysis, CDR3 sequences and most-parsimonious VDJ recombination scenarios were assigned using the TCRdist pipeline. A later analysis defined each TCR beta chain by its CDR3 amino acid sequence plus V-gene family, and excluded reads lacking a unique V-gene family. In a later analysis, 550 to 650 highly shared, low-generation-probability nucleotide sequences were removed to address suspected cross-contamination and a sequencing artifact. In a later analysis, a clonal expansion index for each public chain was calculated from normalized within-repertoire ranks of inferred template counts. In a later analysis, generation probabilities were computed using a VDJ recombination model fitted to out-of-frame rearrangements, and the results were checked against IGoR. A later analysis scored TCR-TCR, TCR-HLA and TCR-CMV co-occurrence with hypergeometric tests, applying a repertoire-size bias correction to TCR pairs. A later analysis estimated false discovery rates by permuting HLA or CMV assignments 20 times. In a later analysis, co-occurring TCRs were grouped with DBSCAN, and TCRdist sequence similarity was added when clustering was performed within HLA-allele-positive subsets. Repertoires with fewer than 30,000 or more than 120,000 public chains were left out of co-occurrence clustering, as were about five repertoires with anomalous nucleotide sharing. TCRdb limited this immuneACCESS table to in-frame rearrangements with V and J called. A share of clones is missing; checked studies link under half to unresolved V genes, and the rest is unexplained. V and J calls and clone size are those listed in that table; D and trimming were worked out from the DNA. Here the sample has tens of thousands of clones; roughly 84% occur a single time. The ten largest clonotypes hold just over 3% of the sample.

Paper-wide results and their limitations: In a later analysis, the rate of TCR association differed among HLA loci, with DRB1 alleles having the most associated TCRs and HLA-C alleles having the fewest. Most TCR sequences were seen in very few donors, while some public TCRs were found in many individuals. Strong co-occurrence of HLA alleles, especially DR and DQ, made assigning TCR associations to individual alleles difficult. A later genetic analysis reported fewer N-insertions in productive TCRs among donors in an Asian-associated ancestry cluster than the roughly 720-donor mean. In vitro tests confirmed that a few of the cytomegalovirus-associated TCR beta chains recognize cytomegalovirus antigens. Roughly uniform sequencing depth across donors was assumed in presence/absence analyses, although this assumption may not hold. V-gene and J-gene trimming of TCR beta chains was associated with a missense DCLRE1C variant in a later genetic analysis, and the association was replicated in an independent cohort. In a later analysis, most CMV-associated TCR beta chains were found to appear HLA-restricted, with HLA associations seemingly driven largely by CMV exposure. In a later analysis, 15,000 to 20,000 TCR beta sequences were associated with specific HLA alleles at a false discovery rate of 0.05. It was suggested by the authors that the approach could potentially be generalized to other disease states and immunological phenotypes. The classifier was reported to diagnose cytomegalovirus status with high specificity and sensitivity in both the original and validation cohorts. Because counts were too low, seventeen rarely observed V segments, including chromosome 9 orphons, were excluded from the earlier analysis of 587 of the donors. Several of the top co-occurrence clusters appeared to be linked to parvovirus B19, influenza, CMV and Epstein-Barr virus, according to a later analysis. Because the 87-base-pair reads could not distinguish some IMGT-functional V segments, including TRBV6-2 and TRBV6-3, those segments were excluded. A further reported finding was that TCR beta sequences accurately predicted the HLA-A and HLA-B alleles for most subjects in the first cohort. Because HLA typing was unavailable for some donors at each locus, only the typed subset was used in association tests. In an earlier analysis of around 500 of the donors, most TCR beta V segments appeared in productive rearrangements about 87% or about 30% of the time, broadly matching IMGT annotations. In this cohort, only TCR beta chains were sequenced, and detectable features were limited by the absence of alpha or paired-chain data. In the study, some 160 TCR beta chains were listed as associated with cytomegalovirus. The sequencing pipeline was judged likely to have produced a cluster of highly shared sequence variants as a technical artifact. In a later analysis, HLA-associated TCR beta chains showed more clonal expansion and lower generation probabilities than non-associated chains that were equally common. Linkage disequilibrium might explain the correlated functional status among segregating V segments, but an unknown experimental factor could not be excluded. Immune exposure information for the cohort was limited to CMV serostatus.

About this clone itself: This clone's antigen is unknown. No qualities accompany the bases; no much larger clone lies one base away.

In total, 600 or so healthy bone marrow donors made up the cohort. Cohort members were all nominally healthy when sampled, although unrecorded immune exposures were likely present. The donor tested CMV seronegative, placing the donor among the 350 or so seronegative members of the cohort. A peripheral blood sample was collected from each donor, and TCR beta sequencing was performed on peripheral blood mononuclear cells. Genomic DNA was extracted from the blood cell samples with the Qiagen DNeasy Blood Extraction Kit. This TCR came from a woman aged 18-29 years in good health and CMV-seronegative. This chain is built from TRBV30 and TRBJ1-5, with no reliable assignment of the D segment. The material sequenced was PBMCs. The nucleotides read TGTGCCTGGAGTGTAAACTGGGCGAGGCCCCAGCATTTT. It encodes CAWSVNWARPQHF.